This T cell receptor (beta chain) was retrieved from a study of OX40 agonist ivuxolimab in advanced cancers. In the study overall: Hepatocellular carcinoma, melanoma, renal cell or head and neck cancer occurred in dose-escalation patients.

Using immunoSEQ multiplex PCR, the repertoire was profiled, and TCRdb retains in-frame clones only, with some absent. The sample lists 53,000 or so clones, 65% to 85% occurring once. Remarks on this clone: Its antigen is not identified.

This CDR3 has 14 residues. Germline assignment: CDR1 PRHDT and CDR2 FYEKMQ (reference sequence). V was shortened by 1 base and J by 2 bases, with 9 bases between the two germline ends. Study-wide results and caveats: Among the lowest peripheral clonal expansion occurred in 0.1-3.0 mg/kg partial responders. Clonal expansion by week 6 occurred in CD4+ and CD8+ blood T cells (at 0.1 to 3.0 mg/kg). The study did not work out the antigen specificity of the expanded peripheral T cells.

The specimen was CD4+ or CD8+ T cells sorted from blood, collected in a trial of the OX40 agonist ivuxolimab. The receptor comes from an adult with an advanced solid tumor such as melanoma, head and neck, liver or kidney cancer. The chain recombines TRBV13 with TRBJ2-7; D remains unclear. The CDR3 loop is CASSLDSLAYEQYF. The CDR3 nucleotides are TGTGCCAGCAGCTTAGACAGCCTCGCCTACGAGCAGTACTTC.